What follows is one T cell receptor beta chain and its context. The antigen is not known. Other nucleotide sequences from this sample produce the same CDR3. The CDR3 consists of 14 residues. With 1 base clipped from V and 2 bases from J, the junction kept 2 bases outside the gene matches. Germline CDR1 SGHRS, CDR2 YFSETQ. These data are taken from a study of cytomegalovirus exposure and HLA in healthy donors. Amplification used 60 Vbeta primers and 13 Jbeta primers. Method: immunoSEQ multiplex PCR; TCRdb's copy keeps in-frame clones and lacks some. The profile shows around 150,000 clones, around 80% of them singletons. Study conclusions and caveats: For most subjects, TCR beta sequences were reported to predict HLA-A and HLA-B alleles with accuracy.

Sequenced input: PBMCs. The V gene is TRBV5-1, the J gene TRBJ2-7; 8 positions match TRBD2. This receptor was obtained from a man aged 30 to 45 in good health. The DNA of the CDR3 is TGCGCCAGCAGCTTGAGTAGCGGGACCTACGAGCAGTACTTC. It codes for CASSLSSGTYEQYF.